What follows describes a single T cell receptor beta chain. Its target is not known. This entry comes from a study of T cells in tuberculosis. General study results and limits: The TCR-beta difference was not significant; alpha differences partly reflected length.

The time point denotes: new active TB diagnosis, blood taken before or within 7 days of starting treatment. Using immunoSEQ multiplex PCR, the repertoire was profiled, and TCRdb retains in-frame clones only, with some absent. The data hold more than 20,000 clones, with approximately 85% observed a single time. The CDR3 extends over 16 amino acids. Germline CDR1 LNHDA, CDR2 SQIVND (reference sequence). Deletions cut 7 bases from V and 2 bases from J, with 18 bases between. Sample: PBMCs, taken at tuberculosis diagnosis. The source of this sequence is an adult with tuberculosis. V usage is TRBV19 and J usage is TRBJ1-3; D call uncertain. The CDR3 sequence: CASTITRGDTGNTIYF. In nucleotides, the CDR3 is TGTGCCAGTACAATAACCCGCGGGGATACTGGAAACACCATATATTTT.